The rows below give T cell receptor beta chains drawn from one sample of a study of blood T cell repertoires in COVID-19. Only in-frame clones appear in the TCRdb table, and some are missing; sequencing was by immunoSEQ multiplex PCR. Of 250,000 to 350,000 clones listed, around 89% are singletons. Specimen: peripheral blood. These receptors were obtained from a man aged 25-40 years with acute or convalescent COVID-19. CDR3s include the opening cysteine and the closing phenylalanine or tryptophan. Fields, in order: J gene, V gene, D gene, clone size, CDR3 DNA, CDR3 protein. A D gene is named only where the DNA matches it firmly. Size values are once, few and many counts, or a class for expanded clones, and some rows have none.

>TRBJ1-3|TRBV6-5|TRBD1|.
TGTGCCAGCAGTTCGAGGGGGCTAACAGGAAACACCATATATTTT
CASSSRGLTGNTIYF
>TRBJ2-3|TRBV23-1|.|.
TGCGCCAGCAGTCAATCGCGCAGGGGCACAGATACGCAGTATTTT
CASSQSRRGTDTQYF
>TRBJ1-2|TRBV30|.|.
TGTGCCTGGAGTGTACTTGGGGCAGGAGGCTACACCTTC
CAWSVLGAGGYTF
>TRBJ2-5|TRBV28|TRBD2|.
TGTGCCAGCACCAGCGCGGGGGTGCAAGAGACCCAGTACTTC
CASTSAGVQETQYF
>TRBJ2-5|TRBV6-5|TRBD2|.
TGTGCCAGCAGTCCGACTAGCGGGGACCAAGAGACCCAGTACTTC
CASSPTSGDQETQYF
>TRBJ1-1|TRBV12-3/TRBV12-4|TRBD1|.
TGTGCCAGTGACCGACGGGACAGGGATGAAGCTTTCTTT
CASDRRDRDEAFF
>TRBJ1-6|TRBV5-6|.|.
TGTGCCAGCAGCTTGGGAGGACTGTCTAATTCACCCCTCCACTTT
CASSLGGLSNSPLHF
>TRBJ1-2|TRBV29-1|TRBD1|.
TGCAGCGTTGAATTCCCTTTCGGGACAGGGGTTGGCTACACCTTC
CSVEFPFGTGVGYTF
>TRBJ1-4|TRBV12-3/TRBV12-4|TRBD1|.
TGTGCCAGCAGGCCGCAGGGGGGTGAAAAACTGTTTTTT
CASRPQGGEKLFF
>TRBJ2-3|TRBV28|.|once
TGTGCCAGCAGTTCCCCACTACCAGATACGCAGTATTTT
CASSSPLPDTQYF
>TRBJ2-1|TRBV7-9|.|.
TGTGCCAGCAGCCCCGGGGACTCGAGCTCCTACAATGAGCAGTTCTTC
CASSPGDSSSYNEQFF
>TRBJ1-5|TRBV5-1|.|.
TGCGCCAGCAGCTTCAGGGGTCCTAAGGGCAATCAGCCCCAGCATTTT
CASSFRGPKGNQPQHF
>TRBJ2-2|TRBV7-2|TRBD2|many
TGTGCCAGCAGCTTAGGCCAGCGGGGGGGCTCGGCCGGGGAGCTGTTTTTT
CASSLGQRGGSAGELFF
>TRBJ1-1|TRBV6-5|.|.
TGTGCCAGCAGAATAAGCGCGAACACTGAAGCTTTCTTT
CASRISANTEAFF
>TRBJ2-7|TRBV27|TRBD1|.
TGTGCCAGCTTGGGACAGGGGGATCGTTTCAAAAAGGGGGAGTACTTC
CASLGQGDRFKKGEYF
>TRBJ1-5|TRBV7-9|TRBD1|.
TGTGCCAGCAGCCCTACAGGGGACAGAAATCAGCCCCAGCATTTT
CASSPTGDRNQPQHF
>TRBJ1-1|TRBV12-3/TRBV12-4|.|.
TGTGCCAGCAGTTTCGGCGGGACTGAAGCTTTCTTT
CASSFGGTEAFF
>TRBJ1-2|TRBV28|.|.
TGTGCCAGCAGACCCGTGTCGGAGAGTGGCTACACCTTC
CASRPVSESGYTF
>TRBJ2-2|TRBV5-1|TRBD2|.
TGCGCCAGCAGTGAGCGGGAGGGTCGAACCGGGGAGCTGTTTTTT
CASSEREGRTGELFF
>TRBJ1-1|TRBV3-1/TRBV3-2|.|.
TGTGCCAGCAGCCAAGACGGCGGGGCAAACACTGAAGCTTTCTTT
CASSQDGGANTEAFF
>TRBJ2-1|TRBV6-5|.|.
TGTGCCAGCAGGCGGGGTAATGAGCAGTTCTTC
CASRRGNEQFF
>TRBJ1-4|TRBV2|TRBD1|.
TGTGCCAGCAGTGTAAACAGGGGAACTAATGAAAAACTGTTTTTT
CASSVNRGTNEKLFF
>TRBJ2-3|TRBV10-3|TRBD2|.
TGTGCCATCAGTCAAGTCACTAGCGGGAGTTTGAATACGCAGTATTTT
CAISQVTSGSLNTQYF
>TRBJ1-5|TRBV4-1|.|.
TGCGCCAGCAGCCCTAGGGCGGGCAGCACCTATCAGCCCCAGCATTTT
CASSPRAGSTYQPQHF
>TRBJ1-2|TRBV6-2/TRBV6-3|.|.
TGTGCCAGCAGTTACTGGGGGCCCTATGGCTACACCTTC
CASSYWGPYGYTF
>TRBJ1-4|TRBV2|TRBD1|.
TGTGCCAGCAGTGGGACAGGGGCTAATGAAAAACTGTTTTTT
CASSGTGANEKLFF
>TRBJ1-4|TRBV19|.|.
TGTGCCAGTAGTATAGACAGGGTTAGTACTAATGAAAAACTGTTTTTT
CASSIDRVSTNEKLFF
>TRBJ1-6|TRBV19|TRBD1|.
TGTGCCAGTAGCGCAGGGGGCACCTATAATTCACCCCTCCACTTT
CASSAGGTYNSPLHF
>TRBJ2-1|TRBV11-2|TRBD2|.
TGTGCCAGCAGCCAGCGGGGGCGGCGGAGCTCCTACAATGAGCAGTTCTTC
CASSQRGRRSSYNEQFF
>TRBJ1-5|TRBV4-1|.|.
TGCGCCAGCAGTTTCGGCGGGGGGCTCGATCAGCCCCAGCATTTT
CASSFGGGLDQPQHF
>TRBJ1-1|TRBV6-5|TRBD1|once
TGTGCCAGCAGTTCGACAGGGGAGAACACTGAAGCTTTCTTT
CASSSTGENTEAFF
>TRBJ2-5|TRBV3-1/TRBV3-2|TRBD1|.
TGTGCCAGCAGCCACTTCTTGGACAGGGAAGAGACCCAGTACTTC
CASSHFLDREETQYF
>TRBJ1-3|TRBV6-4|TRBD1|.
TGTGCCAGCAGTGATGGGACAGGGGGACAAAACACCATATATTTT
CASSDGTGGQNTIYF
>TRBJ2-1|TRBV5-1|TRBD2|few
TGCGCCAGCAGCTCCACCCCTGGCGGGAGGGTAAATGAGCAGTTCTTC
CASSSTPGGRVNEQFF
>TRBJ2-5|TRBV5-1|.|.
TGCGCCAGCAGCTTGCCCAGGGGGGCCCCCGAGACCCAGTACTTC
CASSLPRGAPETQYF
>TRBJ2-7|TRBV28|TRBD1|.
TGTGCCAGTAAAGCCCGGGACAGGTTCTCCGAGCAGTACTTC
CASKARDRFSEQYF
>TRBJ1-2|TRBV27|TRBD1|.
TGTGCCAGCAAAGACTCGGGACAGGGTAGCTACACCTTC
CASKDSGQGSYTF
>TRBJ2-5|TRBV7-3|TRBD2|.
TGTGCCAGCAGCCCCGGGGGGAATAAAGAGACCCAGTACTTC
CASSPGGNKETQYF
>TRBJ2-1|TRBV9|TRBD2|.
TGTGCCAGCAGCGCTGGCGGGGGGGCCGGTTGGAATGAGCAGTTCTTC
CASSAGGGAGWNEQFF
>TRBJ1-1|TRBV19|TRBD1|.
TGTGCCAGTAGTCTGACAGGGTCCACTGAAGCTTTCTTT
CASSLTGSTEAFF
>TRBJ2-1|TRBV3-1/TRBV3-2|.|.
TGTGCCAGCAGCGCAAGACTCGTTAGGAGCTCCTACAATGAGCAGTTCTTC
CASSARLVRSSYNEQFF
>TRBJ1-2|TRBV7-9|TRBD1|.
TGTGCCAGCAGCGCCGGGGACAGGGACTATGGCTACACCTTC
CASSAGDRDYGYTF
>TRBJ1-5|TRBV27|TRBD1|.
TGTGCCAGCAGATGCAAAAGGTCGATTGGACAGGGAAATAAATCTCGTCAGCCCCAGCATTTT
CASRCKRSIGQGNKSRQPQHF
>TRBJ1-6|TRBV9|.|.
TGTGCCAGCAGCGTAGGAAACTCCGGGGGTTCACCCCTCCACTTT
CASSVGNSGGSPLHF
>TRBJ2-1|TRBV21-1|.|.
TGTGCCAGCAGCAAAGCCCTAGAAACAATATGTGAGCAGTTCTTC
CASSKALETICEQFF
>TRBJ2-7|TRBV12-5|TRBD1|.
TGTGCTAGTGGTCTGGGGGACAGCAACTACGAGCAGTACTTC
CASGLGDSNYEQYF
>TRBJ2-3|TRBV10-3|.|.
TGTGCCATCAGTGAAGGTCCTAGTCGGGGCACAGATACGCAGTATTTT
CAISEGPSRGTDTQYF
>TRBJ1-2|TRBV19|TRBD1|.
TGTGCCAGTACTTTCCGAGACAGGGACCGCGATGGCTACACCTTC
CASTFRDRDRDGYTF